This TCR beta chain appears in the sequencing data of a study of T cell responses to AZD1222 COVID-19 vaccine. Germline assignment: CDR1 SGHNT and CDR2 YYREEE (reference sequence). The CDR3 length is 17 residues. V trimming: 5 bases; J trimming: 0 bases; junction bases outside the gene matches: 6. Using immunoSEQ multiplex PCR, the repertoire was profiled, and TCRdb retains in-frame clones only, with some absent. The sample records fewer than 200,000 clones, about 90% being singletons. Sequences were derived from peripheral blood, sampled on day 0 of AZD1222 vaccination. The chain uses TRBV5-4 and TRBJ2-1; the match to TRBD2 covers 12 bases. The clonotype was recovered from an adult in good health. The CDR3 reads CASRLLTSGSSYNEQFF. The CDR3 DNA follows: TGTGCCAGCAGACTATTGACTAGCGGGAGCTCCTACAATGAGCAGTTCTTC.